The entry below describes one TCR beta chain. Its antigen is currently unknown. In the PCR, 60 Vbeta and 13 Jbeta primers were used. Some clones are missing from TCRdb's copy, which holds only in-frame ones; the method was immunoSEQ multiplex PCR. Of 100,000 or so clones listed, more than 60% are singletons. This specimen comes from a study of cytomegalovirus exposure and HLA in healthy donors. CDR3 size: 15 residues. Germline CDR1 is KGHSH and CDR2 is LQKENI. V lost 4 bases, J lost 2 bases, and 5 bases stayed unmatched. Regarding the study as a whole: Sequencing likely produced, as an artifact, a cluster of highly shared sequence variants. The study designated 150 to 200 TCR beta chains cytomegalovirus-associated. Presence/absence analyses rested on an assumption that sequencing depth was roughly uniform across donors. TRBV6-2, TRBV6-3 and some other V segments were unresolvable in 87-base-pair reads.

The chain joins TRBV18 to TRBJ1-3; the match to TRBD1 covers 7 bases. The clonotype was recovered from a male donor in good health and CMV-seronegative. The sequencing sample was made of PBMCs. The CDR3 bases are TGTGCCAGCTCACAACAGGGGACGGCTGGAAACACCATATATTTT. It specifies CASSQQGTAGNTIYF. Based on the CDR3 plus reference TRBV18 and TRBJ1-3, the full variable domain is NAGVMQNPRHLVRRRGQEARLRCSPMKGHSHVYWYRQLPEEGLKFMVYLQKENIIDESGMPKERFSAEFPKEGPSILRIQQVVRGDSAAYFCASSQQGTAGNTIYFGEGSWLTVV.